The clone carrying this T cell receptor (beta chain) is medium-sized in the sample. What it recognizes is unknown. The sample originates from a study of OX40 agonist ivuxolimab in advanced cancers. Study-wide results and caveats: Clonal expansion among partial responders at 0.1-3.0 mg/kg ranked near the lowest.

Generated by immunoSEQ multiplex PCR, the TCRdb table keeps only in-frame clones and is missing some. Here the sample spans roughly 60,000 clones, about 82% being singletons. With autoimmune disease history or systemic immunosuppression, patients were excluded. V gave up 0 bases and J gave up 8 bases, with 14 bases separating them. The CDR3 sequence is 15 residues long. CDR1 and CDR2 (germline): SGHRS, YFSETQ. V and J are TRBV5-1 and TRBJ1-4; D gene uncertain. The sequence was obtained from an adult with an advanced solid tumor such as melanoma, head and neck, liver or kidney cancer. Sequenced material: CD4+ or CD8+ T cells sorted from blood, taken in a trial of the OX40 agonist ivuxolimab. The CDR3 loop is CASSLADSPAEKLFF. The CDR3 DNA reads TGCGCCAGCAGCTTGGCCGACTCCCCGGCGGAAAAACTGTTTTTT. The variable domain in full, completed from reference TRBV5-1 and TRBJ1-4, reads KAGVTQTPRYLIKTRGQQVTLSCSPISGHRSVSWYQQTPGQGLQFLFEYFSETQRNKGNFPGRFSGRQFSNSRSEMNVSTLELGDSALYLCASSLADSPAEKLFFGSGTQLSVL.